The present TCR beta chain was sequenced within a study of shared clonotypes between healthy human individuals. Positively selected for CCR7, the CD45RO-negative cells used as naive CD8 cells excluded terminally differentiated effector memory CD45RA+ cells. The V gene's germline CDR1 is MNHNS and CDR2 SASEGT. The length of the CDR3 is 14 residues. V was pared by 4 bases and J by 7 bases, with 16 bases between. As for this clone: Its antigen is not known.

Sequencing used immunoSEQ multiplex PCR; TCRdb keeps in-frame clones, though not all of them. In the table there are about 590,000 clones, over 95% of which are singletons. Study findings and constraints: All-four-donor shared clonotypes had higher generation probabilities than non-shared clonotypes did.

Source material: naive CD8+ T cells sorted from blood. This sequence was found in a woman aged 25 to 45 in good health. The genes are TRBV6-1 and TRBJ1-2, with D unclear. CDR3 sequence: CASSGASAVGGYTF. CDR3 DNA: TGTGCCAGCAGTGGCGCCAGCGCGGTCGGTGGCTACACCTTC.